This entry concerns a single T cell receptor beta chain. Antigen specificity is unknown. The data stem from a study of a mutant IDH1 vaccine in newly diagnosed glioma. Generated by immunoSEQ multiplex PCR, the TCRdb table keeps only in-frame clones and is missing some. This table holds approximately 50,000 clones, 60% to 85% found once. The CDR3 loop spans 17 amino acids. The germline gives CDR1 GTSNPN, CDR2 SVGIG (reference sequence). Trimming at V came to 3 bases and at J to 2 bases, leaving 12 bases not matched to a gene. The time point was: week 47, end of study. The investigators gave 300 ug of mutant IDH1 20-mer peptide in each vaccine dose, together with topical imiquimod.

This sequence was found in a middle-aged woman with glioma. Some clones in this sample may be carry-over from other donors' samples. This rearrangement joins TRBV30 to TRBJ2-7, with 11 bases aligning to TRBD2. The sequenced sample was PBMCs, obtained from a glioma patient whose treatment included an IDH1 peptide vaccine. The CDR3 region has the DNA TGTGCCTGGAGCCGTCCTCCCAGACTAGCGGGGACCTACGAGCAGTACTTC. Its protein is CAWSRPPRLAGTYEQYF.